There are a few counts of the clone carrying this T cell receptor (beta chain). Its antigen is not known. Samples each yielded at least 6 micrograms of total RNA. A second PCR of 7 to 11 cycles used a sample-barcoded 5' primer and a J-beta primer mix. Researchers report that a template-switch adaptor with 12 random nucleotides tagged each cDNA molecule. TCRdb passed the 5' RACE reads through MiXCR, listing each CDR3 protein once. The data hold 1,300,000 or so distinct CDR3 sequences, with around 55% observed a single time. Germline V lookup: CDR1 MDHEN, CDR2 SYDVKM. V shed 5 bases and J shed 2 bases, with 11 bases lying between them. This CDR3 spans 14 amino acids. The entry originates in a study of blood T cells in healthy people across ages. Across the study: Capturing about one barcoded beta molecule per two T cells was achieved by template switching. Findings and limits, study-wide: Lack of knowledge of donor CMV status possibly confounded expanded clonotype changes.

The V call is TRBV28, the J call TRBJ2-3; D is possibly TRBD1 (6 bases). This clonotype was obtained from a man in his late teens or twenties in good health. The sample consisted of blood. The CDR3 region has the DNA TGTGCCAGCAGTGAGGACAGACACACAGATACGCAGTATTTT. This translates into CASSEDRHTDTQYF.